The 4 T cell receptor beta chains given below trace back to one sample, sequenced in a study of blood T cell repertoires in COVID-19. TCRdb's table, derived via immunoSEQ multiplex PCR, lists solely in-frame clones and lacks some. The top ten clones hold approximately 15% of a sample with just over 50,000 clones, roughly 90% of them seen once. Sequencing input: peripheral blood. The receptors were gathered from a human donor with active COVID-19. The donor label of this sample is uncertain.

The chain joins TRBV5-6 to TRBJ2-5; 9 bases match TRBD2. Germline V gene lookup returns CDR1 SGHDT and CDR2 YYEEEE. The CDR3 spans 16 residues. Germline trimming cut 0 bases from V and 10 bases from J; bases unmatched to any gene: 13. As DNA, the CDR3 is TGTGCCAGCAGCTTGGTTAGCGGGGGCCGGGGCAAGGGCCAGTACTTC. Translated: CASSLVSGGRGKGQYF.

The gene calls are TRBV3-1 (or the pseudogene TRBV3-2) and TRBJ1-2; D not resolved. Germline CDR1 reads LGHDT; CDR2 reads YNNKEL (reference sequence). This CDR3 comprises 13 residues. The V end lost 1 base, the J end lost 4 bases, and 7 bases lay between the germline ends. DNA of the CDR3: TGTGCCAGCAGCCAAGGACTGCTCTATGGCTACACCTTC. Its translation: CASSQGLLYGYTF.

V is TRBV15 and J is TRBJ2-7; 11 positions agree with TRBD1. V dropped 1 base and J dropped 7; count of bases not matched to a gene: 3. This CDR3 contains 14 residues. Germline CDR1 LNHNV, CDR2 YYDKDF (reference sequence). CDR3 sequence reads: CATSRADRGLEQYF. CDR3 bases: TGTGCCACCAGCAGAGCGGACAGGGGGCTGGAGCAGTACTTC.

V is TRBV3-1 (or the pseudogene TRBV3-2) and J is TRBJ1-3, with unresolved D. CDR1 is LGHDT and CDR2 is YNNKEL in the germline V gene (reference sequence). This CDR3 has 18 residues. Trimming removed 0 bases from V and 0 bases from J, with 15 bases in between. CDR3 sequence reads: CASSQERYAKSSGNTIYF. The CDR3 bases are TGTGCCAGCAGCCAAGAGAGGTACGCCAAGAGCTCTGGAAACACCATATATTTT.